This TCR beta chain was obtained from a study of response to subunit inactivated influenza vaccine. Study outcomes and limitations: Authors proposed each seasonal influenza vaccination draws in few new T cells.

CDR1 is SNHLY and CDR2 is FYNNEI in the germline V gene. This CDR3 spans 14 amino acids. Trimming stripped 2 bases from V and 8 bases from J, with 13 bases between. One entry per CDR3 protein results from TCRdb running MiXCR on the RT-PCR reads. This sample has approximately 500,000 distinct CDR3 sequences; about an eighth occur once, and the top ten carry 13%. For this clonotype: The antigen remains undetermined.

The specimen was PBMCs from blood, collected roughly 6 weeks after vaccination. The source of this sequence is a man in his fifties or sixties who received an inactivated influenza vaccine. The V call is TRBV2, the J call TRBJ2-4; a weak D match, TRBD2 (6 bases). CDR3 sequence: CASSERSPGDIQYF. The CDR3 DNA reads as TGTGCCAGCAGTGAAAGGTCCCCGGGGGACATTCAGTACTTC.